Listed below are T cell receptor beta chains from one sample, sequenced in a study of blood T cell repertoires in COVID-19. The table came from immunoSEQ multiplex PCR; TCRdb's copy has only in-frame clones and leaves some out. The profile shows over 120,000 clones, 84% of them singletons. Sequencing used peripheral blood. The receptors were sampled from a woman aged 55 to 70 with acute or convalescent COVID-19. Each CDR3 is given with its conserved first and last residue. Each record gives: D gene, V gene, J gene, clone size, CDR3 DNA, CDR3 protein. D genes are given only for firm matches. Only some rows state a clone size, as once, few, many or a class for expanded clones.

-,TRBV6-6,TRBJ1-3,-,TGTGCCAGCAGTTACTCGTTGGGCGCCTTAAACACCATATATTTT,CASSYSLGALNTIYF
-,TRBV24-1,TRBJ2-4,-,TGTGCCACCAGTGGTTTTGGTCTTAGGGCCTCCGACCAGATAGGGAGGGCCAAAAACATTCAGTACTTC,CATSGFGLRASDQIGRAKNIQYF
-,TRBV28,TRBJ1-6,-,TGTGCCAGCAGCCAGGGGAATAATTCACCCCTCCACTTT,CASSQGNNSPLHF
-,TRBV19,TRBJ1-6,-,TGTGCCAGTAGCCCTAACAGGCCCCATTCACCCCTCCACTTT,CASSPNRPHSPLHF
-,TRBV4-1,TRBJ1-1,-,TGCGCCAGCAGCCAGATGTTTGGGGGGTTCATGAACACTGAAGCTTTCTTT,CASSQMFGGFMNTEAFF
-,TRBV18,TRBJ2-7,-,TGTGCCAGCTCACCACAGGAGGGTCACGAGCAGTACTTC,CASSPQEGHEQYF
-,TRBV28,TRBJ1-2,few,TGTGCCAGCAGTCCAGCGGGCAGAAATGATTACACCTTC,CASSPAGRNDYTF
TRBD1,TRBV28,TRBJ2-4,-,TGTGCCAGCAGGAAAACAGGGGGCGCGATTCAGTACTTC,CASRKTGGAIQYF
TRBD1,TRBV5-1,TRBJ2-3,-,TGCGCCAGCAGAGTACAGGGGGAAACAGATACGCAGTATTTT,CASRVQGETDTQYF
-,TRBV3-1/TRBV3-2,TRBJ1-1,few,TGTGCCAGCAGCCAGGGTGGGGGGGGCACTGAAGCTTTCTTT,CASSQGGGGTEAFF
TRBD1,TRBV28,TRBJ1-4,-,TGTGCCAGCAGTTTGCAGGGGGCGCCGGCAACTAATGAAAAACTGTTTTTT,CASSLQGAPATNEKLFF
-,TRBV7-3,TRBJ1-5,once,TGTGCCAGCAGCAGGGGGGGGAATCAGCCCCAGCATTTT,CASSRGGNQPQHF
TRBD1,TRBV7-8,TRBJ2-7,-,TGTGCCAGCAGCTTAGACAGGGGCAACGAGCAGTACTTC,CASSLDRGNEQYF
TRBD2,TRBV19,TRBJ2-3,-,TGTGCCAGTAGTATCCCAGCGGGAGAGTCGGGAGATACGCAGTATTTT,CASSIPAGESGDTQYF
-,TRBV27,TRBJ1-2,-,TGTGCCAGCAGTTTATCGTTAGGGAGAGGCTACACCTTC,CASSLSLGRGYTF
-,TRBV18,TRBJ1-2,once,TGTGCCAGCTCACCCGGGACTCTGGCCAACTATGGCTACACCTTC,CASSPGTLANYGYTF
-,TRBV2,TRBJ1-4,-,TGTGCCAGCAGTTACCAGGGCCGGAATGAAAAACTGTTTTTT,CASSYQGRNEKLFF
TRBD2,TRBV4-2,TRBJ2-1,-,TGTGCCAGCAGCCAAGATATCGCGGGAGGTTTTGAGCAGTTCTTC,CASSQDIAGGFEQFF
TRBD1,TRBV4-1,TRBJ1-4,-,TGCGCCAGCAGCTGGGGGACAGGGGCTAATGAAAAACTGTTTTTT,CASSWGTGANEKLFF
TRBD1,TRBV7-8,TRBJ2-2,-,TGTGCCAGCAGCGGCCAGACCCGGACAGGCACGAACACCGGGGAGCTGTTTTTT,CASSGQTRTGTNTGELFF
-,TRBV7-9,TRBJ1-3,few,TGTGCCAGCAATAGTGGTAACACCATATATTTT,CASNSGNTIYF
-,TRBV28,TRBJ2-2,-,TGTGCCACCTTAGTCAGGGTCACCGGGGAGCTGTTTTTT,CATLVRVTGELFF
-,TRBV6-5,TRBJ1-1,-,TGTGCCAGCAGTTACGGCGGCAGGGTGTCCACTGAAGCTTTCTTT,CASSYGGRVSTEAFF
TRBD2,TRBV11-3,TRBJ2-3,-,TGTGCCAGCAGCCCAAGGGCGGGAGAGATAGATACGCAGTATTTT,CASSPRAGEIDTQYF
TRBD1,TRBV7-9,TRBJ2-6,-,TGTGCCAGCAGCTGGACAGGGGGCATGTCTGGGGCCAACGTCCTGACTTTC,CASSWTGGMSGANVLTF
-,TRBV11-2,TRBJ2-7,-,TGTGCCAGCACCAGCTTGAGGCAGTACCACGAGCAGTACTTC,CASTSLRQYHEQYF